The 15 T cell receptor beta chains reported below all come from one sample, sequenced in a study of shared clonotypes between healthy human individuals. The data were produced by immunoSEQ multiplex PCR, yet TCRdb's version contains in-frame clones alone and is incomplete. The sample contains about 600,000 clones, roughly 72% of which appear only once. The specimen sequenced was PBMCs. These receptors originate from a woman between 40 and 55 years old in good health. Some clones in this sample may be carry-over from other donors' samples.

The J gene is TRBJ2-1, the V gene TRBV7-8, with 7 bases lining up with TRBD1. Germline V lookup: CDR1 SGHVS, CDR2 FQNEAQ. V dropped 4 bases and J dropped 1; count of bases not matched to a gene: 22. This CDR3 region has 21 residues. CDR3 sequence: CASSSILSRDSHEGSYNEQFF. The CDR3 DNA is TGTGCCAGCAGCTCCATATTGTCCCGGGACAGTCATGAGGGGTCCTACAATGAGCAGTTCTTC.

This chain uses TRBV5-1 with TRBJ2-1, with D perhaps TRBD2 (6 bases). The CDR3 is 14 amino acids. Germline CDR1 and CDR2: SGHRS and YFSETQ. The V gene lost 2 bases and the J gene lost 9 bases, with 15 bases spanning the gap. The CDR3 sequence: CASSFNGGVGEQFF. The CDR3 DNA sequence: TGCGCCAGCAGCTTTAACGGGGGAGTCGGTGAGCAGTTCTTC.

Points on this clone: A much larger clonotype is one base distant, so this may be a read error. V and J are TRBV29-1 and TRBJ2-2; the match to TRBD2 covers 9 bases. This CDR3 is built from 17 residues. Germline lookup yields CDR1 SQVTM and CDR2 ANQGSEA. The CDR3 nucleotides are TGCAGCGTTGAAGATAGAGGGCTAGCGGGATACACCGGGGGGCTGTTTTTT. Translation: CSVEDRGLAGYTGGLFF.

J is TRBJ2-1 and V is TRBV5-1, with no clear D. The length of the CDR3 is 14 residues. Germline V lookup: CDR1 SGHRS, CDR2 YFSETQ. With 8 bases removed from V and 0 bases from J, the gap between germline ends came to 12 bases. CDR3 loop: CASMEQSSYNEQFF. The CDR3 DNA sequence: TGCGCCAGTATGGAGCAGAGCTCCTACAATGAGCAGTTCTTC.

This clone has a single count. This chain links TRBV6-1 with TRBJ2-7; 10 bases map to TRBD1. CDR1 is MNHNS and CDR2 is SASEGT in the germline V gene. The CDR3 is 13 residues long. V gave up 7 bases and J gave up 5 bases; unmatched junction bases: 5. This CDR3 is CASNRDRGDEQYF. Here the CDR3 DNA reads TGTGCCAGCAACCGGGACAGGGGCGACGAGCAGTACTTC.

This clone has a handful of counts. The CDR3 loop reads CASSLSSSYEQYF. The CDR3 DNA sequence: TGTGCCAGCAGCTTGTCCAGTTCCTACGAGCAGTACTTC. V gene TRBV5-8 combines with J gene TRBJ2-7; D remains ambiguous. Germline CDR1 SGHTS, CDR2 YDEGEE. The V end lost 1 base, the J end lost 1 base, and 6 bases lay between the germline ends. The CDR3 spans 13 residues.

The chain combines TRBV28 with TRBJ2-7; D gene unclear. The CDR3 extends over 14 amino acids. CDR1 is MDHEN, CDR2 SYDVKM, per germline. V was cut by 2 bases and J by 3 bases, with 11 bases left in between. The CDR3 sequence: CASSLSGRLYEQYF. CDR3 bases: TGTGCCAGCAGTTTAAGTGGCAGACTCTACGAGCAGTACTTC.

This chain joins TRBV7-9 and TRBJ2-7, with 13 bases that match TRBD2. The germline V gene encodes CDR1 SEHNR and CDR2 FQNEAQ (reference sequence). This CDR3 has 14 residues. J was trimmed by 11 bases and V by 1 base; bases with no gene match: 5. CDR3 sequence: CASSLGTSGSMKYF. CDR3 in DNA: TGTGCCAGCAGCTTAGGGACTAGCGGGAGTATGAAGTACTTC.

The chain uses TRBV19 and TRBJ1-2; D gene ambiguous. The CDR3 sequence is 14 residues long. The V gene lost 7 bases and the J gene lost 2 bases, with 14 bases spanning the gap. Per the germline V gene, CDR1 is LNHDA and CDR2 is SQIVND (reference sequence). CDR3 DNA sequence: TGTGCCAGTACCGGGCGCGGAAGGAACTATGGCTACACCTTC. This encodes CASTGRGRNYGYTF.

J is TRBJ1-1 and V is TRBV5-1; D not certain. This CDR3 contains 13 residues. Deletions cut 4 bases from V and 1 base from J, with 8 bases between. Per the germline V gene, CDR1 is SGHRS and CDR2 is YFSETQ. Here the CDR3 reads CASSDGKNTEAFF. The CDR3 DNA follows: TGCGCCAGCAGCGACGGAAAGAACACTGAAGCTTTCTTT.

The chain combines TRBV7-2 with TRBJ2-7, with D possibly matching TRBD2 (5 bases). The V gene lost 1 base and the J gene lost 5 bases, with 18 bases spanning the gap. The CDR3 is made up of 16 amino acids. The V gene's germline CDR1 is SGHTA and CDR2 FQGNSA. The CDR3 nucleotides are TGTGCCAGCAGCTTAGTTGGGTGGGAGCGAAGGGACGAGCAGTACTTC. Residues: CASSLVGWERRDEQYF.

J is TRBJ2-3 and V is TRBV28; 8 positions match TRBD2. The CDR3 runs to 15 residues. The germline V gene has CDR1 MDHEN and CDR2 SYDVKM. J lost 4 bases, V lost 7 bases, and 10 bases had no gene match. As DNA, the CDR3 is TGTGCCAGCAAATTTATCGCGGGAGGTGCAGATACGCAGTATTTT. Protein sequence: CASKFIAGGADTQYF. Based on the CDR3 plus reference TRBV28 and TRBJ2-3, the full variable domain is DVKVTQSSRYLVKRTGEKVFLECVQDMDHENMFWYRQDPGLGLRLIYFSYDVKMKEKGDIPEGYSVSREKKERFSLILESASTNQTSMYLCASKFIAGGADTQYFGPGTRLTVL.

The chain combines TRBV6-1 with TRBJ1-1; D may be TRBD1 (6 bases). The CDR3 covers 13 residues. The germline V gene has CDR1 MNHNS and CDR2 SASEGT. V lost 1 base to trimming and J lost 6 bases, with 9 bases between them. The CDR3: CASSEDHRAEAFF. CDR3 in DNA: TGTGCCAGCAGTGAAGATCACAGGGCTGAAGCTTTCTTT.

This clone came up many times. The chain uses TRBV4-1 and TRBJ1-2; TRBD1 might be the D (5 bases). Trimming pared 1 base from V and 0 bases from J, leaving 15 bases between. CDR1 is MGHRA, CDR2 YSYEKL, per germline. The CDR3 totals 17 residues. The CDR3 sequence is CASSQAPGQGTNYGYTF. The CDR3 region has the DNA TGCGCCAGCAGCCAAGCCCCGGGGCAGGGAACTAACTATGGCTACACCTTC.

The genes are TRBV12-5 and TRBJ1-2; the D gene is possibly TRBD1 (6 bases). Germline CDR1 LGHNT, CDR2 FRNRAP. This CDR3 region has 18 residues. Trimming stripped 0 bases from V and 4 bases from J, with 21 bases between. The CDR3 spells CASGLVVQVGTSVYGYTF. CDR3 coding DNA: TGTGCTAGTGGTTTGGTTGTACAAGTGGGGACAAGTGTCTATGGCTACACCTTC.